Included here is one T cell receptor beta chain sequence, with context. It lacks a known antigen. Qualities for individual bases were not recorded, and no much larger clone is one base off. These data are taken from a study of glioma-infiltrating T cells after dendritic cell vaccination (dated by TCRdb to the mid-2010s). With respect to the entire study: A cohort of 15 glioblastoma patients from Phase I and II dendritic cell vaccination trials was included, of whom 9 were newly diagnosed and 6 had recurrent disease. Survival after dendritic cell vaccination was correlated with TCR sequencing metrics, such as TIL content and the overlap between tumor and blood repertoires. Between about 2003 and 2012, patients were given autologous tumor lysate-pulsed dendritic cell vaccination. Each patient was given three intradermal dendritic cell vaccine injections, spaced two weeks apart, in the arm below the axilla. In glioblastoma patients vaccinated with dendritic cells, deep sequencing of TCR beta CDR3 regions served to measure the amount of tumor-infiltrating lymphocytes and to compare repertoires between tumor and blood. To make the vaccine, monocyte-derived dendritic cells were cultured for 6 to 8 days with IL-4 and GM-CSF and then pulsed overnight with autologous tumor lysate.

Using the immunoSEQ assay, TCRB CDR3 regions were amplified from 2 micrograms of genomic DNA, or from all available DNA when less than that was on hand. For multiplex PCR, 60 forward primers for TCR V beta segments and 13 reverse primers for J beta segments were used. Synthetic control templates were spiked into each sample at limiting dilution to estimate reads per starting template. The Illumina HiSeq System generated 87 bp sequencing reads. Per the source publication's procedure: PCR and sequencing errors were removed by merging closely related sequences with a nearest neighbor algorithm. TCR overlap was measured as the percentage of unique tumor TCR beta sequences also present in the same patient's peripheral blood. Sourced from immuneACCESS, this table was stored by TCRdb with only in-frame sequences that have V and J called. A share of the clones is absent; for the studies checked, an unresolved V gene accounts for under half, and the remainder has no known explanation. That table furnishes V, J and clone size, whereas the DNA furnished D and trimming. This sample lists about 25,000 clones; nearly 90% were detected once. Around 3% of the sample rests with the top ten.

The germline V gene (reference sequence) sets CDR1 to SEHNR and CDR2 to FQNEAQ. Including cysteine and phenylalanine, the CDR3 has 13 amino acids. Just the 39-base CDR3 DNA is kept, in frame starting at base 1. V is trimmed back by 4 bases and J by 8 bases, and the junction contains 6 bases that no gene match accounts for. What the work shows at the level of the full study, not this receptor alone: The three-group TCR overlap response model was described as speculative and requiring prospective validation. The cohort was small and heterogeneous, and full blood and tumor sets were available for few patients, with initial-recurrent tumor pairs available for even fewer patients. TCR clonality showed no direct relationship with survival, which suggests that a diverse polyclonal response may matter. Longer time to progression and overall survival after dendritic cell vaccination were predicted by higher estimated pretreatment TIL content.

Taken with the paper, the label for time point translates to: after dendritic cell vaccination, including at tumor progression/relapse. To be selected, patients needed enough residual fresh-frozen tumor tissue and more than two years of available survival data. None of the glioblastoma patients carried an isocitrate dehydrogenase mutation, although molecular status otherwise varied. PBMC were collected before vaccination, two weeks after the third vaccination, and at tumor progression when it occurred. The Qiagen DNeasy Blood extraction Kit was used for extraction of genomic DNA. This receptor was taken from a human donor with glioblastoma. The V and J segments used are TRBV7-9 and TRBJ2-3; TRBD2 lines up with 7 middle nucleotides. The sequenced sample was blood, obtained after dendritic cell vaccination. The CDR3 reads CASSSGGLGTQYF. DNA sequence: TGTGCCAGCAGCTCGGGGGGATTGGGTACGCAGTATTTT.